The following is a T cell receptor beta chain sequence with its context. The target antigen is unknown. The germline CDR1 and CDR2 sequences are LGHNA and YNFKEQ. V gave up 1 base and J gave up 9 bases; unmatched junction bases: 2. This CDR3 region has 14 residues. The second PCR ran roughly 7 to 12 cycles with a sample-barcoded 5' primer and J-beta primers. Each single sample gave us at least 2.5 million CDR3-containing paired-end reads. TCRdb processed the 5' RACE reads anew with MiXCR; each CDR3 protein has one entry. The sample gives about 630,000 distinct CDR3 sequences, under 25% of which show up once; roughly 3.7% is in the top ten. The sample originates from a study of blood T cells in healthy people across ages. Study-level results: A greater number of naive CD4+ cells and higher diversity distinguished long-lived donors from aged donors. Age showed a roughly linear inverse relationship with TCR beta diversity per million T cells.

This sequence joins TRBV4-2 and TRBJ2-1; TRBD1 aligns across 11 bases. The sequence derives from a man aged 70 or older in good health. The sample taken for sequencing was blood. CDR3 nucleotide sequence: TGTGCCAGCAGCCAAGTGGGACAGGGGGGTGAGCAGTTCTTC. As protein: CASSQVGQGGEQFF.